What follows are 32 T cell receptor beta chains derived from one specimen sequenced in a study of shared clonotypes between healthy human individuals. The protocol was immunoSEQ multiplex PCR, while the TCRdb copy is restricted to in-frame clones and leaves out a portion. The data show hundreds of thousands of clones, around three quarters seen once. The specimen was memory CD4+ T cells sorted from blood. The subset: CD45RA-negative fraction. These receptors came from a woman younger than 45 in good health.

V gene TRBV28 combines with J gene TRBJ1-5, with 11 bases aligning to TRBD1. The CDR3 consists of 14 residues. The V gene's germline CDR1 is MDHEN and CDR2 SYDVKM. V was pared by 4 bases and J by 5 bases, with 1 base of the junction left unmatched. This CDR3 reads CASSWTGGDQPQHF. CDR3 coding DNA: TGTGCCAGCAGTTGGACAGGGGGCGATCAGCCCCAGCATTTT.

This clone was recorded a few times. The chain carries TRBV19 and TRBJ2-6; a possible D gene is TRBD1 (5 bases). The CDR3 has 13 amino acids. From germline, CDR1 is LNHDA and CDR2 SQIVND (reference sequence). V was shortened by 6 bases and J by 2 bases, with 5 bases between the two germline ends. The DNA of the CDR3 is TGTGCCAGTAGCAGGGCTGGGGCCAACGTCCTGACTTTC. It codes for CASSRAGANVLTF.

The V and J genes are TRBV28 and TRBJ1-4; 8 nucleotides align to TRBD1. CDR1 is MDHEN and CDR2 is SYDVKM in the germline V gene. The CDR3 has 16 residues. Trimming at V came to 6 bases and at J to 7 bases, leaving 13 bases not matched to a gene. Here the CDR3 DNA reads TGTGCCAGCAGCCTAGGGACAGGTGGTGTTAGTGAAAAACTGTTTTTT. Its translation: CASSLGTGGVSEKLFF.

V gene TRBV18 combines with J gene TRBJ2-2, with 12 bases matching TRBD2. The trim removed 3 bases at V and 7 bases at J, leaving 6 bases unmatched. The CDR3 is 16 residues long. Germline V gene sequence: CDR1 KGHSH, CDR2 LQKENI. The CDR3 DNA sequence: TGTGCCAGCTCACCCAGGACTAGCGGGATTATCGGGGAGCTGTTTTTT. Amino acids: CASSPRTSGIIGELFF.

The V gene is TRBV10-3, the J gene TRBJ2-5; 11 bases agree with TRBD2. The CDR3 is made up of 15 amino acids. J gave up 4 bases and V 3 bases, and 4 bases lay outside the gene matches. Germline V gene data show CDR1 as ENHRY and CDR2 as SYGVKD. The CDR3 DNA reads TGTGCCATCAGTGATGGCACTAGCGGGGGAGAGACCCAGTACTTC. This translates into CAISDGTSGGETQYF.

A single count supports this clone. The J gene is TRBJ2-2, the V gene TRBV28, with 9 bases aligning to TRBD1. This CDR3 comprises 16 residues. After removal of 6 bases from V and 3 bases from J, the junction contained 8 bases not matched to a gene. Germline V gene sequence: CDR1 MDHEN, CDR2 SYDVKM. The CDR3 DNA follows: TGTGCCAGCAGAACTGTGGGACAGGGACACACCGGGGAGCTGTTTTTT. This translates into CASRTVGQGHTGELFF.

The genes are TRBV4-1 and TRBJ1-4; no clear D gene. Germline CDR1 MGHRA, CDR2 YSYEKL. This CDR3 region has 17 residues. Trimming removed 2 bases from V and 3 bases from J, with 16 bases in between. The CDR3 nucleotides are TGCGCCAGCAGCCAAACCTTAGCAGCCAAAGCTAATGAAAAACTGTTTTTT. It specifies CASSQTLAAKANEKLFF.

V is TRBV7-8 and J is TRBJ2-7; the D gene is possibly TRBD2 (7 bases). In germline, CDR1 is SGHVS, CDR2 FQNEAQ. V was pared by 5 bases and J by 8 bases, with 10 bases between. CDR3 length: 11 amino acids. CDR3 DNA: TGTGCCAGCAGCCCCGGGGGGCAGCAGTACTTC. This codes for CASSPGGQQYF.

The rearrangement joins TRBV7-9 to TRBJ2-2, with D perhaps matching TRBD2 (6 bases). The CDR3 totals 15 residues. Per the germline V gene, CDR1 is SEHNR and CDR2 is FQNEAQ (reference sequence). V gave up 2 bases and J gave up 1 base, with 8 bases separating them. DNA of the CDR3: TGTGCCAGCAGCTTATTCGGGGGGAACACCGGGGAGCTGTTTTTT. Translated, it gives CASSLFGGNTGELFF. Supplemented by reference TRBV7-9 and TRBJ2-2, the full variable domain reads DTGVSQNPRHKITKRGQNVTFRCDPISEHNRLYWYRQTLGQGPEFLTYFQNEAQLEKSRLLSDRFSAERPKGSFSTLEIQRTEQGDSAMYLCASSLFGGNTGELFFGEGSRLTVL.

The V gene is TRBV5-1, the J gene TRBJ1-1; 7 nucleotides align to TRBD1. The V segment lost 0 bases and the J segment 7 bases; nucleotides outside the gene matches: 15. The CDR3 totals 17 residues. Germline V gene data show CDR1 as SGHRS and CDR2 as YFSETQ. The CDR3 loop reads CASSLVQGPTRVNEAFF. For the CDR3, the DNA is TGCGCCAGCAGCTTGGTACAGGGGCCAACCAGGGTAAATGAAGCTTTCTTT.

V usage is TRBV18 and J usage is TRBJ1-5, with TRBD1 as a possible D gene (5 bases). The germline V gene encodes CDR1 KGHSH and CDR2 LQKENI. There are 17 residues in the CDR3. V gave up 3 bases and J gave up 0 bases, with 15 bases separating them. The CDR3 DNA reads TGTGCCAGCTCACCTCAGGGACGGCTCAATAGCAATCAGCCCCAGCATTTT. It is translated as CASSPQGRLNSNQPQHF.

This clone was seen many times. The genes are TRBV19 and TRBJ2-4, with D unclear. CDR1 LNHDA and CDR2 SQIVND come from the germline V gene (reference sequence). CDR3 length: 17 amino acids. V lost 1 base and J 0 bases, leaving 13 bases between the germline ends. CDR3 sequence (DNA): TGTGCCAGTAGTATAGCCGCGGCAAACCTAGCCAAAAACATTCAGTACTTC. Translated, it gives CASSIAAANLAKNIQYF.

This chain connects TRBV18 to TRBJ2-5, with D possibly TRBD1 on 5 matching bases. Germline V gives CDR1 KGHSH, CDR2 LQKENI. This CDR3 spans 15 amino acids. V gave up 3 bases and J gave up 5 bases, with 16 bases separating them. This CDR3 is CASSPTEAGRETQYF. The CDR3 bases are TGTGCCAGCTCACCTACCGAGGCAGGGCGGGAGACCCAGTACTTC.

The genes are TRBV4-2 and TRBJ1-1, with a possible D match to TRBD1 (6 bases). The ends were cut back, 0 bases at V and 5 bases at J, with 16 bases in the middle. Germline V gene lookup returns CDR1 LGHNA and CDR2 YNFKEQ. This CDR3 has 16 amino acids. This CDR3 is CASSQEIGGHWTEAFF. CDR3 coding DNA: TGTGCCAGCAGCCAAGAGATCGGGGGGCATTGGACTGAAGCTTTCTTT.

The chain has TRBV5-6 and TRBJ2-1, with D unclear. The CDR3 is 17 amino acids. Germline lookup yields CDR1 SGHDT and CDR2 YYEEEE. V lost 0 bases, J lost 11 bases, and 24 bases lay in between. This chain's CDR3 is CASSLGGRGGTPQKQFF. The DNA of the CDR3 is TGTGCCAGCAGCTTGGGCGGTAGAGGTGGAACCCCTCAGAAGCAGTTCTTC.

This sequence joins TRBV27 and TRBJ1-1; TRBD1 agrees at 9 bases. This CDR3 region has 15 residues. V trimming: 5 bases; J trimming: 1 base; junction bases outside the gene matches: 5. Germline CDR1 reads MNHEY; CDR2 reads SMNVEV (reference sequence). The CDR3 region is CASSPRTGENTEAFF. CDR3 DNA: TGTGCCAGCAGTCCCCGGACAGGGGAGAACACTGAAGCTTTCTTT.

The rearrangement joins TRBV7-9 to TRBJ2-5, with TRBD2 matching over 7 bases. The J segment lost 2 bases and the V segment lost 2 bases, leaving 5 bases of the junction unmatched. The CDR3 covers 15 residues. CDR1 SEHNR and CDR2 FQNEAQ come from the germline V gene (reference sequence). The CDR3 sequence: CASSLSGGRQETQYF. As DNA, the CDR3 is TGTGCCAGCAGCTTATCGGGCGGGAGACAAGAGACCCAGTACTTC.

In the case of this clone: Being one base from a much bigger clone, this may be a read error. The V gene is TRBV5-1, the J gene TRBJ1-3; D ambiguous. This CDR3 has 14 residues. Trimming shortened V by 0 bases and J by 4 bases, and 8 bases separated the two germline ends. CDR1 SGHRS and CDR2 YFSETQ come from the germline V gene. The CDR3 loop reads CASSLGPEGNTIYF. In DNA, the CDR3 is TGCGCCAGCAGCTTGGGGCCAGAAGGAAACACCATATATTTT.

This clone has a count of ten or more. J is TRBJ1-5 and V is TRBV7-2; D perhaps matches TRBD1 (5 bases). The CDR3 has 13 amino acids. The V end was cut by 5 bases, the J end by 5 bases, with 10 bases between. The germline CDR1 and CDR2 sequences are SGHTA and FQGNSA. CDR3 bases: TGTGCCAGCAGCAGATTCAGGGATCAGCCCCAGCATTTT. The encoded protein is CASSRFRDQPQHF.

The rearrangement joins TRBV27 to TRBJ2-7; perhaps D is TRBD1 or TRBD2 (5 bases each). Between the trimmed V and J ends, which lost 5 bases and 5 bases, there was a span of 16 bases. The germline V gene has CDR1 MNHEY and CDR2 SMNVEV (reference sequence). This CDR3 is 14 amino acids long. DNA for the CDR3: TGTGCCAGCAGTGCCGGGACCGTATGGGACGAGCAGTACTTC. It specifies CASSAGTVWDEQYF.

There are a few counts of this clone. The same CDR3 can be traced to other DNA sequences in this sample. The CDR3 loop is CASSPDSDYGYTF. CDR3 bases: TGTGCCAGCTCACCTGATTCGGATTATGGCTACACCTTC. V gene TRBV18 combines with J gene TRBJ1-2, with D uncertain. CDR3 length equals 13 residues. Germline assignment: CDR1 KGHSH and CDR2 LQKENI. Trimming took 3 bases from V and 5 from J, leaving 10 bases between them.

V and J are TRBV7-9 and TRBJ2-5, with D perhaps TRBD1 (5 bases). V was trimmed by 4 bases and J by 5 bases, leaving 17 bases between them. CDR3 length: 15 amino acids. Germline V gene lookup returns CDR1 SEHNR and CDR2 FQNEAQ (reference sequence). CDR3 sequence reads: CASSSSPDMAETQYF. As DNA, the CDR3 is TGTGCCAGCAGCTCGAGTCCGGACATGGCCGAGACCCAGTACTTC.

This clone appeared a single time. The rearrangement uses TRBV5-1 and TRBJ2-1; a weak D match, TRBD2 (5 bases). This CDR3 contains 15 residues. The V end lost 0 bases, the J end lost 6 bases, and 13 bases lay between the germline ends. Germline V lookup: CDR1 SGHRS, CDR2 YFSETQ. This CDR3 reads CASSLAWIGSNEQFF. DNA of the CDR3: TGCGCCAGCAGCTTGGCCTGGATAGGGAGCAATGAGCAGTTCTTC.

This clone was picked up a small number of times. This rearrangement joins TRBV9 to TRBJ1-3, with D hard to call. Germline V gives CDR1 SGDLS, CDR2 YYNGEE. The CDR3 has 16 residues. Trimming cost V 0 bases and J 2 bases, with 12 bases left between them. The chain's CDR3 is CASSVAREGPGNTIYF. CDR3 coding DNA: TGTGCCAGCAGCGTAGCCCGCGAGGGCCCTGGAAACACCATATATTTT.

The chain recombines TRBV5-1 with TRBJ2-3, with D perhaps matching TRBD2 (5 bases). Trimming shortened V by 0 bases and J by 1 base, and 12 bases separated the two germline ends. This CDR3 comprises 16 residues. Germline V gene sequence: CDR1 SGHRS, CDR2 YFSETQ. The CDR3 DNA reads TGCGCCAGCAGCTTGGGTGTGGACTTGCGCACAGATACGCAGTATTTT. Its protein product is CASSLGVDLRTDTQYF.

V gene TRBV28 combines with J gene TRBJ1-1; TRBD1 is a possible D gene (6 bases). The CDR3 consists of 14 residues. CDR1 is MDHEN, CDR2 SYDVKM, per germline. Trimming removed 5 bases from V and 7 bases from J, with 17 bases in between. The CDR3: CASSNPQGGLEAFF. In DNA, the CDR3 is TGTGCCAGCAGTAACCCACAGGGAGGCCTTGAAGCTTTCTTT.

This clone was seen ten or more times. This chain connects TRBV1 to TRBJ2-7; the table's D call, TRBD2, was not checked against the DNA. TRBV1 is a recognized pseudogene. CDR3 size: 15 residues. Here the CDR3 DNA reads TGCACCAGCAGCCAAGATAGGGACTACTCCTACGAGCAGTACTTC. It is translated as CTSSQDRDYSYEQYF.

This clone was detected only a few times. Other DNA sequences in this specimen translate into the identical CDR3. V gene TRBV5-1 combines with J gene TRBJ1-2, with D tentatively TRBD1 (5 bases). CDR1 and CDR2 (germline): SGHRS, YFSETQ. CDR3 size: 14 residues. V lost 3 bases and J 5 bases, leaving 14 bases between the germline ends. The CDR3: CASSSGTETYGYTF. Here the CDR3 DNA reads TGCGCCAGCAGCTCCGGGACCGAGACATATGGCTACACCTTC.

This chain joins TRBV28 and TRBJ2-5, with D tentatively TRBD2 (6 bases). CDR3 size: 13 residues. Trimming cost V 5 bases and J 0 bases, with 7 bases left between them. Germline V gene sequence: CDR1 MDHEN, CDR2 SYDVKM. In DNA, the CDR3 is TGTGCCAGCAGTCGGGGGTACCAAGAGACCCAGTACTTC. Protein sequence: CASSRGYQETQYF.

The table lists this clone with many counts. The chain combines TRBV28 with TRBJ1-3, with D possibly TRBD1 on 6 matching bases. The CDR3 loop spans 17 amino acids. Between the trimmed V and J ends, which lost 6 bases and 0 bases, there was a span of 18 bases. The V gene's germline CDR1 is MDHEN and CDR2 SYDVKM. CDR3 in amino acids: CASSSRQRGHSGNTIYF. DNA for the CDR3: TGTGCCAGCAGCTCAAGACAAAGGGGACACTCTGGAAACACCATATATTTT.

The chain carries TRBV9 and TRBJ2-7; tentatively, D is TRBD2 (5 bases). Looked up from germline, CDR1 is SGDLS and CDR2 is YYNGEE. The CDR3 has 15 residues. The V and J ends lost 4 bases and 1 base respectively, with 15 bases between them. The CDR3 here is CASSPSGSLSYEQYF. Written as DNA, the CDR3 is TGTGCCAGCAGCCCATCGGGGAGTTTGTCCTACGAGCAGTACTTC.

This chain's CDR3 is CASSSGQPSYTF. The CDR3 DNA follows: TGTGCCAGCAGCTCGGGACAGCCGAGCTACACCTTC. The V gene is TRBV5-6, the J gene TRBJ1-2; the match to TRBD1 covers 7 bases. This CDR3 comprises 12 residues. The ends lost 3 bases at V and 9 bases at J; junction bases unmatched: 5. The germline gives CDR1 SGHDT, CDR2 YYEEEE. The variable domain in full, with the rest retrieved from reference TRBV5-6 and TRBJ1-2, is DAGVTQSPTHLIKTRGQQVTLRCSPKSGHDTVSWYQQALGQGPQFIFQYYEEEERQRGNFPDRFSGHQFPNYSSELNVNALLLGDSALYLCASSSGQPSYTFGSGTRLTVV.